This TCR beta chain was obtained from a study of low-dose radiotherapy and immunotherapy resistance in tumors. Study-level background: Over 26 weeks, cohort 2 got 1 Gy every two weeks, reaching 13 Gy. From cycle 1 day 1, patients took oral aspirin 300 mg every day for four cycles. Intravenous ipilimumab 1 mg/kg every six weeks was given with nivolumab 240 mg every two weeks.

Primers targeting TRAV and TRBV primed first-strand cDNA, covering alpha and beta chains. The authors amplified TCRs for about 20 PCR cycles with a constant-region primer and a V-primer adapter. Amplifying the isolated mRNA was done by in vitro transcription. TCRdb analysed the reads with MiXCR anew, one entry per CDR3 protein. The table records more than 50,000 distinct CDR3 sequences, about 23% of them present only once. Time point defined: after trial treatment. Treatment: LDRT plus nivolumab, ipilimumab, low-dose cyclophosphamide and aspirin (RACIN trial). The CDR3 covers 17 residues. The V and J ends lost 4 bases and 1 base, in that order; junction bases with no gene match: 7. Germline-derived CDR1 and CDR2 are SNHLY and FYNNEI. This clonotype appeared many times.

The TCR comes from a male donor with prostate cancer. The sample here was PBMCs, taken after low-dose radiotherapy plus immunotherapy. The chain employs TRBV2 and TRBJ1-5; TRBD1 matches 10 bases. The CDR3 loop is CASSADRGRTSNQPQHF. The DNA of the CDR3 is TGTGCCAGCAGTGCCGACAGGGGGCGAACAAGCAATCAGCCCCAGCATTTT.